Shown below are 17 T cell receptor beta chains from a single sample sequenced in a study of T-cell reconstitution after alpha-beta-depleted transplantation in children. Unique molecular identifiers tagged the TCRbeta library. TCRdb re-analysed the PCR reads in MiXCR, keeping a single row per CDR3 protein. Of hundreds of thousands of distinct CDR3 sequences listed, under 30% are singletons. This sample comprised PBMCs, mostly from graft donor cells, obtained 360 days after TCRalphabeta/CD19-depleted stem cell transplant. These TCRs come from a female patient under 10 years old who had a stem cell transplant for congenital amegakaryocytic thrombocytopenia, so the T cells may come from the graft donor.

This clonotype was seen a few times. The gene calls are TRBV5-5 and TRBJ1-5; D remains unclear. V was cut by 2 bases and J by 0 bases, with 6 bases left in between. The CDR3 is 14 amino acids. From germline, CDR1 is SGHKS and CDR2 YYEKEE (reference sequence). In DNA, the CDR3 is TGTGCCAGCAGCTTCGGGGATAGCAATCAGCCCCAGCATTTT. Translated, it gives CASSFGDSNQPQHF.

The rearrangement joins TRBV10-3 to TRBJ2-5, with 8 positions matching TRBD1. Germline V gene sequence: CDR1 ENHRY, CDR2 SYGVKD. The CDR3 is made up of 14 amino acids. The J segment lost 3 bases and the V segment lost 6 bases, leaving 6 bases of the junction unmatched. The chain's CDR3 is CAIRPGQGKETQYF. The CDR3 region has the DNA TGTGCCATCAGACCAGGACAGGGAAAAGAGACCCAGTACTTC.

The chain employs TRBV5-1 and TRBJ1-3; the D is unclear. The CDR3 length is 14 residues. Trimming took off 5 bases at V and 0 bases at J, with 9 bases between the two ends. Per the germline V gene, CDR1 is SGHRS and CDR2 is YFSETQ. The CDR3 sequence is CASSPDLSGNTIYF. As DNA, the CDR3 is TGCGCCAGCAGTCCGGACCTCTCTGGAAACACCATATATTTT.

This clonotype was picked up a small number of times. The V gene is TRBV18, the J gene TRBJ2-4; D remains unclear. The CDR3 covers 14 residues. Germline-derived CDR1 and CDR2 are KGHSH and LQKENI. V lost 4 bases to trimming and J lost 3 bases, with 10 bases between them. CDR3: CASSRIYDKNIQYF. The DNA of the CDR3 is TGTGCCAGCTCACGGATTTACGACAAAAACATTCAGTACTTC.

This clonotype has at least ten counts. The chain employs TRBV5-1 and TRBJ1-1; a possible D gene is TRBD1 (5 bases). V was trimmed by 0 bases and J by 3 bases, leaving 6 bases between them. The CDR3 has 13 residues. CDR1 is SGHRS, CDR2 YFSETQ, per germline. In nucleotides, the CDR3 is TGCGCCAGCAGCTTGGAGACAGACACTGAAGCTTTCTTT. The encoded protein is CASSLETDTEAFF. Complete variable domain (other parts from reference TRBV5-1 and TRBJ1-1): KAGVTQTPRYLIKTRGQQVTLSCSPISGHRSVSWYQQTPGQGLQFLFEYFSETQRNKGNFPGRFSGRQFSNSRSEMNVSTLELGDSALYLCASSLETDTEAFFGQGTRLTVV.

This chain connects TRBV7-9 to TRBJ2-5; TRBD2 agrees at 7 bases. Looked up from germline, CDR1 is SEHNR and CDR2 is FQNEAQ (reference sequence). This CDR3 spans 16 amino acids. The ends lost 5 bases at V and 4 bases at J; junction bases unmatched: 13. The CDR3 spells CASSPPLALGGETQYF. CDR3 nucleotides: TGTGCCAGCAGCCCTCCACTAGCGTTAGGAGGAGAGACCCAGTACTTC.

This clonotype appeared a few times. The V gene is TRBV12-3 or TRBV12-4, the J gene TRBJ2-2; possible D gene TRBD1, 5 bases. V was trimmed by 4 bases and J by 4 bases, leaving 10 bases between them. There are 14 residues in the CDR3. DNA of the CDR3: TGTGCCAGCAGTTGGGCAGGGCCCACCGGGGAGCTGTTTTTT. Amino acids: CASSWAGPTGELFF.

This chain uses TRBV6-5 with TRBJ2-1; D is undetermined. Trimming pared 2 bases from V and 4 bases from J, leaving 6 bases between. This CDR3 is built from 13 residues. The germline V gene has CDR1 MNHEY and CDR2 SVGAGI. The CDR3 region is CASSYGQYNEQFF. The CDR3 bases are TGTGCCAGCAGTTACGGGCAGTACAATGAGCAGTTCTTC.

The CDR3 loop is CASSLGWGTGFYEQYF. CDR3 nucleotide sequence: TGTGCCAGCAGCTTAGGGTGGGGGACAGGGTTCTACGAGCAGTACTTC. The V gene is TRBV7-8, the J gene TRBJ2-7; 9 bases match TRBD1. The J segment lost 3 bases and the V segment lost 1 base, leaving 7 bases of the junction unmatched. Per germline, CDR1 SGHVS and CDR2 FQNEAQ. This CDR3 is 16 amino acids long.

The table lists this clonotype with a few counts. The chain carries TRBV12-3 or TRBV12-4 and TRBJ1-1; D is unresolved. V was trimmed by 1 base and J by 11 bases, leaving 11 bases between them. CDR3 length: 12 amino acids. The CDR3 DNA is TGTGCCAGCAGTTTAGTCGACTCCGCGGCTTTCTTT. Translation: CASSLVDSAAFF.

The V and J genes are TRBV20-1 and TRBJ2-1; 9 nucleotides agree with TRBD1. Trimming removed 5 bases from V and 7 bases from J; junction bases left unmatched: 12. Germline V gene sequence: CDR1 DFQATT, CDR2 SNEGSKA (reference sequence). CDR3 length: 15 amino acids. CDR3: CSAEQGAGIDNEQFF. The CDR3 nucleotides are TGCAGTGCTGAACAGGGGGCGGGGATAGATAATGAGCAGTTCTTC.

This chain joins TRBV5-1 and TRBJ2-5; 12 bases agree with TRBD2. This CDR3 has 18 residues. Trimming at V came to 1 base and at J to 0 bases, leaving 7 bases not matched to a gene. Per germline, CDR1 SGHRS and CDR2 YFSETQ. The CDR3 spells CASSLKTSGGSYQETQYF. The DNA for the CDR3 is TGCGCCAGCAGCTTGAAGACTAGCGGGGGATCGTACCAAGAGACCCAGTACTTC. Full variable domain (remainder filled in from reference TRBV5-1 and TRBJ2-5): KAGVTQTPRYLIKTRGQQVTLSCSPISGHRSVSWYQQTPGQGLQFLFEYFSETQRNKGNFPGRFSGRQFSNSRSEMNVSTLELGDSALYLCASSLKTSGGSYQETQYFGPGTRLLVL.

The chain couples TRBV7-2 to TRBJ2-5; D unresolved. Trimming stripped 2 bases from V and 3 bases from J, with 16 bases between. Germline loops: CDR1 SGHTA, CDR2 FQGNSA. This CDR3 is built from 16 residues. The CDR3 DNA reads TGTGCCAGCAGCTTATCGTTGAGAAACTCCAAAGAGACCCAGTACTTC. Protein: CASSLSLRNSKETQYF.

The CDR3: CSVRLGETGELFF. CDR3 DNA: TGCAGCGTACGACTCGGGGAGACCGGGGAGCTGTTTTTT. The V call is TRBV29-1, the J call TRBJ2-2; D might be TRBD2 (5 bases). Germline-derived CDR1 and CDR2 are SQVTM and ANQGSEA. V shed 6 bases and J shed 5 bases, with 13 bases lying between them. The CDR3 totals 13 residues.

J is TRBJ1-3 and V is TRBV25-1; D is undetermined. Germline CDR1 and CDR2: MGHDK and SYGVNS. The V end was cut by 5 bases, the J end by 0 bases, with 11 bases between. This CDR3 is built from 15 residues. CDR3 sequence (DNA): TGTGCCAGCAGTCCGACTTGGCACTCTGGAAACACCATATATTTT. This gives the protein CASSPTWHSGNTIYF.

The chain couples TRBV28 to TRBJ2-7; 7 bases fit TRBD1. This CDR3 has 14 amino acids. CDR1 and CDR2 (germline): MDHEN, SYDVKM. J gave up 0 bases and V 7 bases, and 6 bases lay outside the gene matches. CDR3 DNA: TGTGCCAGCATTAAACAGGGGCTCTCCTACGAGCAGTACTTC. Its translation: CASIKQGLSYEQYF.

J is TRBJ2-7 and V is TRBV12-3 or TRBV12-4; D remains unclear. The CDR3 is made up of 11 amino acids. V shed 2 bases and J shed 5 bases, with 4 bases lying between them. CDR3 region: CASSLYHEQYF. CDR3 sequence (DNA): TGTGCCAGCAGTTTATACCACGAGCAGTACTTC.